This T cell receptor (beta chain) was recovered during a study of cytomegalovirus exposure and HLA in healthy donors. 13 Jbeta primers and 60 Vbeta primers were used for the PCR. The data were produced by immunoSEQ multiplex PCR, yet TCRdb's version contains in-frame clones alone and is incomplete. The table has some 200,000 clones, 70% seen once. The sample comprised PBMCs. The receptor comes from a man in his forties or fifties in good health and CMV-seropositive.

The CDR3 DNA is TGTGCCAGCAGCCCTCCGGGACAGAACACTGAAGCTTTCTTT. This encodes CASSPPGQNTEAFF. V gene TRBV7-2 combines with J gene TRBJ1-1; D may be TRBD1 (6 bases). Germline CDR1 SGHTA, CDR2 FQGNSA. CDR3 length: 14 amino acids. V gave up 5 bases and J gave up 1 base, with 11 bases separating them.